The 15 T cell receptor beta chains presented below share a single source sample, sequenced in a study of T cell responses to AZD1222 COVID-19 vaccine. Sequenced by immunoSEQ multiplex PCR; TCRdb stores in-frame clones only, minus some. The sample carries about 96,000 clones, under 90% recorded once. This sample comprised peripheral blood, obtained on day 0 of AZD1222 vaccination. These receptor sequences come from an adult in good health.

The chain carries TRBV4-2 and TRBJ2-7; TRBD2 matches at 11 bases. Germline values: CDR1 LGHNA, CDR2 YNFKEQ. The CDR3 spans 16 residues. The J segment lost 3 bases and the V segment lost 0 bases, leaving 4 bases of the junction unmatched. The DNA of the CDR3 is TGTGCCAGCAGCCAAGAAGATCTAGCGGGGGGCTACGAGCAGTACTTC. It translates to CASSQEDLAGGYEQYF.

This sequence joins TRBV4-2 and TRBJ1-2; TRBD1 matches at 10 bases. Losses at the gene ends were 8 bases for V and 8 bases for J; bases not matched to a gene: 20. CDR1 and CDR2 (germline): LGHNA, YNFKEQ. The CDR3 length is 17 residues. The CDR3 loop reads CASRTQPGQGLSGGYTF. In DNA, the CDR3 is TGTGCCAGCCGGACCCAGCCGGGACAGGGGCTGAGTGGCGGCTACACCTTC.

V usage is TRBV7-9 and J usage is TRBJ1-1, with TRBD1 identical over 10 bases. Germline trimming cut 4 bases from V and 1 base from J; bases unmatched to any gene: 6. CDR3 length equals 16 residues. Germline V gene data show CDR1 as SEHNR and CDR2 as FQNEAQ (reference sequence). CDR3 DNA: TGTGCCAGCAGCTCGAGGGGACAGGGGACGAACACTGAAGCTTTCTTT. As protein: CASSSRGQGTNTEAFF.

The V and J genes are TRBV24-1 and TRBJ2-7, with D possibly matching TRBD1 (6 bases). Trimming stripped 4 bases from V and 0 bases from J, with 9 bases between. CDR1 is KGHDR, CDR2 SFDVKD, per germline. The CDR3 covers 14 residues. In DNA, the CDR3 is TGTGCCACCAGTGACAGGGGAAGCTCCTACGAGCAGTACTTC. Translating it yields CATSDRGSSYEQYF.

J is TRBJ1-2 and V is TRBV6-2 or TRBV6-3; D remains ambiguous. CDR3 length: 15 residues. Trimming removed 0 bases at V and 2 bases at J, with 10 bases between. Germline-derived CDR1 and CDR2 are MNHEY and SVGEGT. The CDR3 loop reads CASSYSAGINYGYTF. CDR3 DNA: TGTGCCAGCAGTTACTCAGCGGGGATCAACTATGGCTACACCTTC.

The genes are TRBV2 and TRBJ1-6, with 9 bases identical to TRBD1. The germline V gene has CDR1 SNHLY and CDR2 FYNNEI. The CDR3 is 16 residues long. V was clipped by 6 bases and J by 9 bases; unmatched bases: 12. CDR3: CASSLPSGQGSSPLHF. DNA of the CDR3: TGTGCCAGCAGCCTTCCTTCGGGACAGGGCAGTTCACCCCTCCACTTT.

The chain has TRBV7-2 and TRBJ2-1; tentative D call: TRBD2 (6 bases). V lost 1 base to trimming and J lost 8 bases, with 9 bases between them. CDR3 length: 13 amino acids. CDR1 and CDR2 (germline): SGHTA, FQGNSA. The CDR3 region is CASSLGLGDEQFF. The DNA for the CDR3 is TGTGCCAGCAGCTTAGGACTAGGGGATGAGCAGTTCTTC.

The table lists this clone with a count of one. J is TRBJ2-7 and V is TRBV27; 10 bases align to TRBD2. The V segment lost 0 bases and the J segment 4 bases; nucleotides outside the gene matches: 3. Looked up from germline, CDR1 is MNHEY and CDR2 is SMNVEV (reference sequence). The CDR3 contains 15 residues. The CDR3 nucleotides read TGTGCCAGCAGTTTATCAGCGGGAGGGCCGTACGAGCAGTACTTC. Its protein product is CASSLSAGGPYEQYF.

The chain couples TRBV5-4 to TRBJ2-7, with TRBD1 matching 9 bases. Germline V CDR1 and CDR2: SGHNT, YYREEE (reference sequence). Losses at the gene ends were 4 bases for V and 6 bases for J; bases not matched to a gene: 5. This CDR3 is 13 amino acids long. CDR3 in DNA: TGTGCCAGCAGCCCCGGGACAGGGATCGAGCAGTACTTC. Residues: CASSPGTGIEQYF.

The CDR3: CASSQEGGSTDTQYF. The CDR3 bases are TGCGCCAGCAGCCAAGAAGGGGGATCCACAGATACGCAGTATTTT. The V gene is TRBV4-1, the J gene TRBJ2-3; a weak D match, TRBD1 (6 bases). Germline V gene sequence: CDR1 MGHRA, CDR2 YSYEKL. The CDR3 runs to 15 residues. V was trimmed by 0 bases and J by 2 bases, leaving 9 bases between them.

The V call is TRBV9, the J call TRBJ2-6; no firm D call. V was pared by 1 base and J by 0 bases, with 2 bases between. The CDR3 has 14 residues. The germline CDR1 and CDR2 sequences are SGDLS and YYNGEE. The CDR3 loop reads CASSVYSGANVLTF. In nucleotides, the CDR3 is TGTGCCAGCAGCGTATACTCTGGGGCCAACGTCCTGACTTTC.

V gene TRBV7-2 combines with J gene TRBJ2-2; 11 bases fit TRBD1. The germline V gene has CDR1 SGHTA and CDR2 FQGNSA. The trim removed 4 bases at V and 7 bases at J, leaving 8 bases unmatched. This CDR3 is 16 amino acids long. The CDR3 spells CASSSGQGASGGELFF. CDR3 coding DNA: TGTGCCAGCAGCTCAGGACAGGGGGCAAGTGGCGGGGAGCTGTTTTTT.

The V call is TRBV14, the J call TRBJ1-2; D perhaps matches TRBD1 (6 bases). With 3 bases removed from V and 0 bases from J, the gap between germline ends came to 11 bases. Looked up from germline, CDR1 is SGHDN and CDR2 is FVKESK. This CDR3 region has 15 residues. DNA for the CDR3: TGTGCCAGCAGCCATCGACAGGAAACTAACTATGGCTACACCTTC. It translates to CASSHRQETNYGYTF.

The rearrangement joins TRBV15 to TRBJ2-1; perhaps TRBD1 as D (5 bases). The CDR3 loop spans 15 amino acids. The V and J ends lost 1 base and 7 bases respectively, with 14 bases between them. Germline V CDR1 and CDR2: LNHNV, YYDKDF (reference sequence). CDR3 protein: CATSRGGKERNEQFF. In nucleotides, the CDR3 is TGTGCCACCAGCAGAGGGGGCAAGGAACGGAATGAGCAGTTCTTC.

This chain links TRBV19 with TRBJ1-3; 7 bases align to TRBD1. Germline CDR1 is LNHDA and CDR2 is SQIVND (reference sequence). This CDR3 has 15 amino acids. V gave up 5 bases and J gave up 2 bases; unmatched junction bases: 6. In DNA, the CDR3 is TGTGCCAGTAGTGTACAGGGGCTACCTGGAAACACCATATATTTT. This sequence encodes CASSVQGLPGNTIYF.